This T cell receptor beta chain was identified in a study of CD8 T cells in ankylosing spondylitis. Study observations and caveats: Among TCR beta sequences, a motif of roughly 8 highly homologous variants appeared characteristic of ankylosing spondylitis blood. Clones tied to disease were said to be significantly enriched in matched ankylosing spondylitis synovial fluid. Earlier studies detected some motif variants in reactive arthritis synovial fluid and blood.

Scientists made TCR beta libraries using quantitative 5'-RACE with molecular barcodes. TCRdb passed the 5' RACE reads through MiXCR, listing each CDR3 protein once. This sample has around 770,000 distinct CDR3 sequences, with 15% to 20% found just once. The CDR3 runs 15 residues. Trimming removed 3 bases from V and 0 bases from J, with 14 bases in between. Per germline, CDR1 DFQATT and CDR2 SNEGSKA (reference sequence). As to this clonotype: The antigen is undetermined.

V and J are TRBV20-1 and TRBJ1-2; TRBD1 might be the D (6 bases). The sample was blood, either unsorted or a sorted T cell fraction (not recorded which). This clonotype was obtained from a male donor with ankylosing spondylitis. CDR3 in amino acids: CSASVTGLSNYGYTF. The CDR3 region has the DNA TGCAGTGCTAGCGTAACAGGGCTCTCTAACTATGGCTACACCTTC.